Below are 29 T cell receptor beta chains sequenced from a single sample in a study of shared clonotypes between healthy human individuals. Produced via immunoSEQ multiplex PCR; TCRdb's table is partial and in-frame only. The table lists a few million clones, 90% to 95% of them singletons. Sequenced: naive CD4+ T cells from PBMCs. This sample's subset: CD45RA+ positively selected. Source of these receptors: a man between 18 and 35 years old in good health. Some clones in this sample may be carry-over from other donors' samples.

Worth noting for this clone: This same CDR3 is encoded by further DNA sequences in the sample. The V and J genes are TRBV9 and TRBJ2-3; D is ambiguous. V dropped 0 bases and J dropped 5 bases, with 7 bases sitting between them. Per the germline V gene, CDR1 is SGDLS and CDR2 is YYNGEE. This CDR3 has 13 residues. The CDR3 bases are TGTGCCAGCAGCGTAGATGAAGGAGATACGCAGTATTTT. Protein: CASSVDEGDTQYF. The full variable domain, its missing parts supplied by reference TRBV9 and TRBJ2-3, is DSGVTQTPKHLITATGQRVTLRCSPRSGDLSVYWYQQSLDQGLQFLIQYYNGEERAKGNILERFSAQQFPDLHSELNLSSLELGDSALYFCASSVDEGDTQYFGPGTRLTVL.

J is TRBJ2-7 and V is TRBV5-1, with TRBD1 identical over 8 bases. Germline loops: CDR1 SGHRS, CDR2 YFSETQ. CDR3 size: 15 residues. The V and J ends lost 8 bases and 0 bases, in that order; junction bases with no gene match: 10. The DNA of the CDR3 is TGCGCCAGTACCGCCAGGGGGCGAGACTCCTACGAGCAGTACTTC. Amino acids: CASTARGRDSYEQYF.

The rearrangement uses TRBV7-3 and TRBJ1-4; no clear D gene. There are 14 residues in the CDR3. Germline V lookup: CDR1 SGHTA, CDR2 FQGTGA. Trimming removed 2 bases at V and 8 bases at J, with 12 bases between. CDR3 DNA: TGTGCCAGCAGCTTAGGCACCGGTGGAGAAAAACTGTTTTTT. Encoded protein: CASSLGTGGEKLFF.

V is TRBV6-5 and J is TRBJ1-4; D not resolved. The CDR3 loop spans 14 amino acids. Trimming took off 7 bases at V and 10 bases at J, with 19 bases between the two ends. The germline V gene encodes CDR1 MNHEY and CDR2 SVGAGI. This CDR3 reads CASKRELADGKLFF. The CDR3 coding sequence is TGTGCCAGCAAAAGGGAGCTCGCCGATGGAAAACTGTTTTTT.

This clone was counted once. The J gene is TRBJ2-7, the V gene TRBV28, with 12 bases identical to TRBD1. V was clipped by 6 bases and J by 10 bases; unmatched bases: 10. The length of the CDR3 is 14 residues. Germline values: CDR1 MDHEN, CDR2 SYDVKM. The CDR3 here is CASRSPGQGALQYF. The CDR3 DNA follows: TGTGCCAGCAGGTCCCCGGGACAGGGGGCCCTCCAGTACTTC.

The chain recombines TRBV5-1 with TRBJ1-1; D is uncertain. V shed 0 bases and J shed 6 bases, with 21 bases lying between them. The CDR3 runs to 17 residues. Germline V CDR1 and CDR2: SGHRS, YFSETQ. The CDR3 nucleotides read TGCGCCAGCAGCTTGGCGAATGGAGGTCTAGCCAACCCTGAAGCTTTCTTT. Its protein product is CASSLANGGLANPEAFF.

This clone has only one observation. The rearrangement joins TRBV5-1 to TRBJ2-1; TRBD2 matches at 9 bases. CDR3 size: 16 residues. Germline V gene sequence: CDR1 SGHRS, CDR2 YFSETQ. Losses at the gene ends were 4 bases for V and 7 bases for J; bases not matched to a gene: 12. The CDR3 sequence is CASSLRLAGKTNEQFF. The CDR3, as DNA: TGCGCCAGCAGCCTGCGTCTAGCGGGGAAAACTAATGAGCAGTTCTTC. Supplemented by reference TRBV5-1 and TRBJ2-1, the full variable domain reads KAGVTQTPRYLIKTRGQQVTLSCSPISGHRSVSWYQQTPGQGLQFLFEYFSETQRNKGNFPGRFSGRQFSNSRSEMNVSTLELGDSALYLCASSLRLAGKTNEQFFGPGTRLTVL.

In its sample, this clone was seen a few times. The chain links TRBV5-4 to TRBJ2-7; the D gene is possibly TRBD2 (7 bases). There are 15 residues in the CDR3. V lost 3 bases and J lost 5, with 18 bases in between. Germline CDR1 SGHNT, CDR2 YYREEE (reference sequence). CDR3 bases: TGTGCCAGCAGCTCCCCCGGGACTAACAGGGACGAGCAGTACTTC. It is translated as CASSSPGTNRDEQYF.

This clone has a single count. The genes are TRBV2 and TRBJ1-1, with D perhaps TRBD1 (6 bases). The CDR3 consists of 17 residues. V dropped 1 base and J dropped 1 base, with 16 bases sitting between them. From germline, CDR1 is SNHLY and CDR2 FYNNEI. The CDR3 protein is CASSEEGTGLGNTEAFF. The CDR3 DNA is TGTGCCAGCAGTGAAGAGGGTACAGGGTTAGGGAACACTGAAGCTTTCTTT.

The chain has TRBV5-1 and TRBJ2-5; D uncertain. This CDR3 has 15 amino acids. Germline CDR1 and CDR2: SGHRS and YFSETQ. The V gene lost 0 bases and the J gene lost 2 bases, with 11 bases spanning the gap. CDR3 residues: CASSLDLTLQETQYF. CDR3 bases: TGCGCCAGCAGCTTGGACCTTACGTTGCAAGAGACCCAGTACTTC.

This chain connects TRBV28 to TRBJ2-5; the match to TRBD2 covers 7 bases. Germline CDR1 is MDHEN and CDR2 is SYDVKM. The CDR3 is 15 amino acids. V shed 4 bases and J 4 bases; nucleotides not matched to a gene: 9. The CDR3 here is CASSSSGGSLETQYF. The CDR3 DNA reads TGTGCCAGCAGTTCCTCGGGCGGGAGTCTAGAGACCCAGTACTTC.

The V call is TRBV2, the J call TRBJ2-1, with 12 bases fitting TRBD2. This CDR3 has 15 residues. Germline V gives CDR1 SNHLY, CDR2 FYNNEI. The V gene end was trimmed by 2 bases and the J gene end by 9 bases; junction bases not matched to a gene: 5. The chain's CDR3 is CASSELTSGRSEQFF. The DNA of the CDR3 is TGTGCCAGCAGTGAACTAACTAGCGGGAGGTCTGAGCAGTTCTTC.

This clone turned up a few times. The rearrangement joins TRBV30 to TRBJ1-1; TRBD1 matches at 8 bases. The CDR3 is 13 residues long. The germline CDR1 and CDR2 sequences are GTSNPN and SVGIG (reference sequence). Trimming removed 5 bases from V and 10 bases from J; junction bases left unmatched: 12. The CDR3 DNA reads TGTGCCTGGGACAGGGGCTCCTCCTCGGCAGCTTTCTTT. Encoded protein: CAWDRGSSSAAFF. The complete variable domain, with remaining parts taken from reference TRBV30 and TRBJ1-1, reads SQTIHQWPATLVQPVGSPLSLECTVEGTSNPNLYWYRQAAGRGLQLLFYSVGIGQISSEVPQNLSASRPQDRQFILSSKKLLLSDSGFYLCAWDRGSSSAAFFGQGTRLTVV.

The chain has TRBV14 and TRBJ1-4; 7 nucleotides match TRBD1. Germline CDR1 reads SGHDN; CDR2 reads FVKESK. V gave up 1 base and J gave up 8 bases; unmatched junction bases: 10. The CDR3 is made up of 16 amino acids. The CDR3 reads CASSQVRGLRGEKLFF. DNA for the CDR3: TGTGCCAGCAGCCAAGTTCGAGGTCTCAGGGGGGAAAAACTGTTTTTT.

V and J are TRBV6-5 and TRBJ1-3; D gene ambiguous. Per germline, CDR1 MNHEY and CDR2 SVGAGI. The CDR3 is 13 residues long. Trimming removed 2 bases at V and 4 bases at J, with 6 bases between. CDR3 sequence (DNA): TGTGCCAGCAGTTACCTCAAAGGAAACACCATATATTTT. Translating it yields CASSYLKGNTIYF.

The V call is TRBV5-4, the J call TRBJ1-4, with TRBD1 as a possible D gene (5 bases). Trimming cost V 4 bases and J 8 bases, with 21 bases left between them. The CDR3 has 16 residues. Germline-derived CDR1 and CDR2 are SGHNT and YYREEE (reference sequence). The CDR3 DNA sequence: TGTGCCAGCAGCCTAGGGGCAGGTGATTCGGGGGAAAAACTGTTTTTT. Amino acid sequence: CASSLGAGDSGEKLFF.

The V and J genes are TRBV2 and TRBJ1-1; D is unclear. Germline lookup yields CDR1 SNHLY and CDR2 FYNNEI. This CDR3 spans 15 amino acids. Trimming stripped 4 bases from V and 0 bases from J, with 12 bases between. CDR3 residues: CASSVREALNTEAFF. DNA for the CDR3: TGTGCCAGCAGTGTGCGAGAGGCCTTGAACACTGAAGCTTTCTTT. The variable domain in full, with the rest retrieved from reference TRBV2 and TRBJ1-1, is EPEVTQTPSHQVTQMGQEVILRCVPISNHLYFYWYRQILGQKVEFLVSFYNNEISEKSEIFDDQFSVERPDGSNFTLKIRSTKLEDSAMYFCASSVREALNTEAFFGQGTRLTVV.

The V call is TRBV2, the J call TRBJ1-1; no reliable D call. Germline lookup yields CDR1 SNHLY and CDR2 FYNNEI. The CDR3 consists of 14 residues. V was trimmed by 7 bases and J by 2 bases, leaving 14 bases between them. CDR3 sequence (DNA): TGTGCCAGCACCATGGGAGGCCTAAACACTGAAGCTTTCTTT. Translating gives CASTMGGLNTEAFF.

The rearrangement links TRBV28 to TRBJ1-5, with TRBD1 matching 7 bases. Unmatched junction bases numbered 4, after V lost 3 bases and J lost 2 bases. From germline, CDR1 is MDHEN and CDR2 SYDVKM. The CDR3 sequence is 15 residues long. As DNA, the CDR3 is TGTGCCAGCAGTTTCCCCAGGGGGGGCAATCAGCCCCAGCATTTT. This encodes CASSFPRGGNQPQHF. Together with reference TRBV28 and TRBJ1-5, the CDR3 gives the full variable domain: DVKVTQSSRYLVKRTGEKVFLECVQDMDHENMFWYRQDPGLGLRLIYFSYDVKMKEKGDIPEGYSVSREKKERFSLILESASTNQTSMYLCASSFPRGGNQPQHFGDGTRLSIL.

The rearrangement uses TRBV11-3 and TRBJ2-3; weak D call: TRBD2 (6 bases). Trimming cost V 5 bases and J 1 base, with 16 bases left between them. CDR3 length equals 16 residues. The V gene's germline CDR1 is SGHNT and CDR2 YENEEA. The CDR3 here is CASSLTGSQGTDTQYF. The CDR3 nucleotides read TGTGCCAGCAGCCTCACCGGGAGTCAAGGCACAGATACGCAGTATTTT.

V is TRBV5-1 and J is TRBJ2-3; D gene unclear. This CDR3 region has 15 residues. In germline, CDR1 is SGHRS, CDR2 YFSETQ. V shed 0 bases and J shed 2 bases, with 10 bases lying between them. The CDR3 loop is CASSLGPQTTDTQYF. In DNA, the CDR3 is TGCGCCAGCAGCTTGGGACCTCAAACCACAGATACGCAGTATTTT.

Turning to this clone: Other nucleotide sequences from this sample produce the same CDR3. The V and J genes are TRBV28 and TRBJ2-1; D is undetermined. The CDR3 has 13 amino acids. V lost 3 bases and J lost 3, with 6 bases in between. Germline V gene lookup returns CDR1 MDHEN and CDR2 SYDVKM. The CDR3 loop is CASSFGSYNEQFF. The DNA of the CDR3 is TGTGCCAGCAGTTTTGGCAGCTACAATGAGCAGTTCTTC.

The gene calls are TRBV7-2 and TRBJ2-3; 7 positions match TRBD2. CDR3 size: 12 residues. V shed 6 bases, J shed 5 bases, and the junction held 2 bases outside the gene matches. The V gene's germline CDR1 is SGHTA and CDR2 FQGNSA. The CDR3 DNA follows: TGTGCCAGCAGGGCTAGCGGAGATACGCAGTATTTT. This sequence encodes CASRASGDTQYF.

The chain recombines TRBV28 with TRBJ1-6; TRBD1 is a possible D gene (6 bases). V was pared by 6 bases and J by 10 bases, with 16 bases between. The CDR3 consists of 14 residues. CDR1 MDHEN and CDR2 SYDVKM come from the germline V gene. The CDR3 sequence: CASRNGGAGSPLHF. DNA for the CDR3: TGTGCCAGCAGAAACGGGGGGGCTGGCTCACCCCTCCACTTT.

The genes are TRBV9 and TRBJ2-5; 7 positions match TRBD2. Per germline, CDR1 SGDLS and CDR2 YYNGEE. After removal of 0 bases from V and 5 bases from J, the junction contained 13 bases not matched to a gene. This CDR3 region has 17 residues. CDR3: CASSVGWWEGLKETQYF. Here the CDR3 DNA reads TGTGCCAGCAGCGTAGGGTGGTGGGAGGGCTTAAAGGAGACCCAGTACTTC.

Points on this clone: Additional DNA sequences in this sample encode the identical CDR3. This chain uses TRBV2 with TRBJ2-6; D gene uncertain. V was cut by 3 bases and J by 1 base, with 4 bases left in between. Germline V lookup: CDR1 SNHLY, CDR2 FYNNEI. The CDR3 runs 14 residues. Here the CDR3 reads CASSDRSGANVLTF. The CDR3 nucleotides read TGTGCCAGCAGTGACCGGTCTGGGGCCAACGTCCTGACTTTC. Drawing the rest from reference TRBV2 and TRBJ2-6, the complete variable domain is EPEVTQTPSHQVTQMGQEVILRCVPISNHLYFYWYRQILGQKVEFLVSFYNNEISEKSEIFDDQFSVERPDGSNFTLKIRSTKLEDSAMYFCASSDRSGANVLTFGAGSRLTVL.

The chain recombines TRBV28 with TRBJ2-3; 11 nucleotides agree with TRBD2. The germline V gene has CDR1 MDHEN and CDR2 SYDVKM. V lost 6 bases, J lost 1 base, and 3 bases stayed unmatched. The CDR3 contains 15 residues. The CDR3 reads CASSMTSGGTDTQYF. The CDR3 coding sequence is TGTGCCAGCAGCATGACTAGCGGGGGCACAGATACGCAGTATTTT. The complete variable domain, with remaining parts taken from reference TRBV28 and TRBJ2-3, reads DVKVTQSSRYLVKRTGEKVFLECVQDMDHENMFWYRQDPGLGLRLIYFSYDVKMKEKGDIPEGYSVSREKKERFSLILESASTNQTSMYLCASSMTSGGTDTQYFGPGTRLTVL.

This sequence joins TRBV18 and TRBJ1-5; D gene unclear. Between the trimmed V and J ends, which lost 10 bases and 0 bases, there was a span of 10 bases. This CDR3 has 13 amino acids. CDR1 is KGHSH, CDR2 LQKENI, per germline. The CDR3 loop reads CATGLDSNQPQHF. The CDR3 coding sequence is TGTGCCACTGGGCTGGATAGCAATCAGCCCCAGCATTTT.

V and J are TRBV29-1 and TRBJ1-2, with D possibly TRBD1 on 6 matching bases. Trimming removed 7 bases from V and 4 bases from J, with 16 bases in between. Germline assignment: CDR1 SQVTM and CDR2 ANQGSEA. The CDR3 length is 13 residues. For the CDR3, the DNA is TGCAGCGCCGGGGGGCAAGGGGGCTATGGCTACACCTTC. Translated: CSAGGQGGYGYTF.